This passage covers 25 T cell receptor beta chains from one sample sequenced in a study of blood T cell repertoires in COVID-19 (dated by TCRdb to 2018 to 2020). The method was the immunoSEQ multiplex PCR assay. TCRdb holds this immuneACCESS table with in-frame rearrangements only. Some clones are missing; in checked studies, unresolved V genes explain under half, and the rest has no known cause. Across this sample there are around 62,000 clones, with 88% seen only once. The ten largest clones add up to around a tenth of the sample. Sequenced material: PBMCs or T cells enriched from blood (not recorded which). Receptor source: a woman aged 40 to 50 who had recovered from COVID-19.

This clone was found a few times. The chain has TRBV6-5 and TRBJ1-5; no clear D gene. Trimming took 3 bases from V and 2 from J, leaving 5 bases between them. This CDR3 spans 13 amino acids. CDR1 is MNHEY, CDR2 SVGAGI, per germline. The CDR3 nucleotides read TGTGCCAGCAGTTATCAGGGCAATCAGCCCCAGCATTTT. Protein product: CASSYQGNQPQHF.

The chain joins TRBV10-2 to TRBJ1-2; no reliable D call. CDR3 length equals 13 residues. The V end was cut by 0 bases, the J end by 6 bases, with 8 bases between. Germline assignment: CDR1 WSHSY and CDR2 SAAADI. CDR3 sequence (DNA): TGCGCCAGCAGTGAGTCGTTCATCCATGGCTACACCTTC. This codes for CASSESFIHGYTF.

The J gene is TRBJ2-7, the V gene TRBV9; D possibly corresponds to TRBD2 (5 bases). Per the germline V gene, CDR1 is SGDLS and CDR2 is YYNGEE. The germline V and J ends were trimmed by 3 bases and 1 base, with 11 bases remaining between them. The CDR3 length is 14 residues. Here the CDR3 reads CASSAGWESYEQYF. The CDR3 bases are TGTGCCAGCAGCGCTGGCTGGGAGTCCTACGAGCAGTACTTC.

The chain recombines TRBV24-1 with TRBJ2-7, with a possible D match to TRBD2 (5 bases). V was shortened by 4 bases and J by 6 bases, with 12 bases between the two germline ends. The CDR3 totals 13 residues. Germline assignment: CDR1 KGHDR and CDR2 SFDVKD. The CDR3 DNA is TGTGCCACCAGTGACCTTGAGGAGGCCGAGCAGTACTTC. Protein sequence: CATSDLEEAEQYF.

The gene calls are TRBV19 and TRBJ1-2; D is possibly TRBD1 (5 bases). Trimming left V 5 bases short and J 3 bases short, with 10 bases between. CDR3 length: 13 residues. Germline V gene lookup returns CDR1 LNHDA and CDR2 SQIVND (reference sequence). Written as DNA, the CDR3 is TGTGCCAGTAGTCCCGACAGAGACTATGGCTACACCTTC. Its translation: CASSPDRDYGYTF. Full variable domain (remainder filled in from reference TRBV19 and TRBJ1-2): DGGITQSPKYLFRKEGQNVTLSCEQNLNHDAMYWYRQDPGQGLRLIYYSQIVNDFQKGDIAEGYSVSREKKESFPLTVTSAQKNPTAFYLCASSPDRDYGYTFGSGTRLTVV.

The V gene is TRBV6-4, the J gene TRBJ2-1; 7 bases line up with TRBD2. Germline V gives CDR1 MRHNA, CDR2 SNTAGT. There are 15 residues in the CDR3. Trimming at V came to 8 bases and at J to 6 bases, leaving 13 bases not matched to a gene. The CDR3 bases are TGTGCCAGCGGGGGGGAGCTAGCGGCCCCCAATGAGCAGTTCTTC. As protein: CASGGELAAPNEQFF.

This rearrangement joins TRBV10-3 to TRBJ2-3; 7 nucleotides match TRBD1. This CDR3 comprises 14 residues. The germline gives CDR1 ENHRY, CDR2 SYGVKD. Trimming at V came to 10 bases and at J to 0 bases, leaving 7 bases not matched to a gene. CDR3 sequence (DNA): TGTGCCAATTCCGGGACAGCTAGCACAGATACGCAGTATTTT. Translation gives CANSGTASTDTQYF.

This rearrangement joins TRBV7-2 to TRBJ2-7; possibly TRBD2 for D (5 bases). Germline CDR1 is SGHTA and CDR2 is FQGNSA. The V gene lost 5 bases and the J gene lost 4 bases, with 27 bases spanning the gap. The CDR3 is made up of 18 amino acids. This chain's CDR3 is CASSRTRVLERVPYEQYF. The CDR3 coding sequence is TGTGCCAGCAGCCGCACCCGGGTCCTAGAGAGGGTCCCTTACGAGCAGTACTTC.

CDR3 sequence reads: CASSSTSGPGETQYF. The CDR3 nucleotides are TGTGCCAGCAGCTCGACTAGCGGTCCTGGGGAGACCCAGTACTTC. J is TRBJ2-5 and V is TRBV7-6, with 9 bases matching TRBD2. This CDR3 has 15 amino acids. Germline V gives CDR1 SGHVS, CDR2 FNYEAQ. V lost 4 bases to trimming and J lost 5 bases; unmatched junction nucleotides: 8.

This CDR3 reads CASRRAPGTGNTGELFF. CDR3 DNA: TGCGCCAGCAGGAGAGCCCCCGGGACTGGGAACACCGGGGAGCTGTTTTTT. The V call is TRBV5-1, the J call TRBJ2-2, with D possibly matching TRBD2 (6 bases). CDR1 is SGHRS, CDR2 YFSETQ, per germline. Deletions cut 5 bases from V and 1 base from J, with 18 bases between. CDR3 length: 17 amino acids.

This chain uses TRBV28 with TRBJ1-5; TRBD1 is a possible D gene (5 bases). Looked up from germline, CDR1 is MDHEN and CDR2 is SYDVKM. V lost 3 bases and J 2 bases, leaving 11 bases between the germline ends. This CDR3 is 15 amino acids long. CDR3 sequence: CASSLGQLGNQPQHF. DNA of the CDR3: TGTGCCAGCAGTTTGGGGCAGCTAGGCAATCAGCCCCAGCATTTT. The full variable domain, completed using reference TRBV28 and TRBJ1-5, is DVKVTQSSRYLVKRTGEKVFLECVQDMDHENMFWYRQDPGLGLRLIYFSYDVKMKEKGDIPEGYSVSREKKERFSLILESASTNQTSMYLCASSLGQLGNQPQHFGDGTRLSIL.

This CDR3 is CASTKPGGEKLFF. CDR3 in DNA: TGTGCCAGCACCAAGCCGGGTGGCGAAAAACTGTTTTTT. The chain recombines TRBV12-3 or TRBV12-4 with TRBJ1-4; no reliable D call. CDR3 length equals 13 residues. Trimming removed 7 bases from V and 8 bases from J, with 14 bases in between.

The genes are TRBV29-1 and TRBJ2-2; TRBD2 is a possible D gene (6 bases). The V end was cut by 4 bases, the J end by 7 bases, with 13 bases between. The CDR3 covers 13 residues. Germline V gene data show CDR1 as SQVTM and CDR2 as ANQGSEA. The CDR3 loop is CSVGFLAYGELFF. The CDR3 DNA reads TGCAGCGTTGGTTTTCTAGCGTACGGGGAGCTGTTTTTT.

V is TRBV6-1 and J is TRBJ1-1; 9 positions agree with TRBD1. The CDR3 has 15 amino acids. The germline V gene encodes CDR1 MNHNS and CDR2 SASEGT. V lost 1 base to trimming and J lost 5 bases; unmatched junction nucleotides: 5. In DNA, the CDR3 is TGTGCCAGCAGTGAAGAAGAGACAGGGGGGACTGAAGCTTTCTTT. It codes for CASSEEETGGTEAFF.

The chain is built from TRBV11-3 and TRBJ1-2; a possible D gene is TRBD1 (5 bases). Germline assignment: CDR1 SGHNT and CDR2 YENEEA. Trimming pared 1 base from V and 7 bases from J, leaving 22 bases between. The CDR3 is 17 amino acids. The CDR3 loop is CASSLAPFWGEAAGYTF. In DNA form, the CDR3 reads TGTGCCAGCAGCTTAGCTCCCTTCTGGGGCGAGGCAGCTGGCTACACCTTC.

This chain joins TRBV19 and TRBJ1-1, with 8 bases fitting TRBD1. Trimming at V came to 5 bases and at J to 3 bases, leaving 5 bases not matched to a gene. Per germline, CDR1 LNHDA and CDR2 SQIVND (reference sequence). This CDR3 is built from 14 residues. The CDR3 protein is CASSLDRDHTEAFF. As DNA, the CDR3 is TGTGCCAGTAGTTTGGACAGGGATCACACTGAAGCTTTCTTT.

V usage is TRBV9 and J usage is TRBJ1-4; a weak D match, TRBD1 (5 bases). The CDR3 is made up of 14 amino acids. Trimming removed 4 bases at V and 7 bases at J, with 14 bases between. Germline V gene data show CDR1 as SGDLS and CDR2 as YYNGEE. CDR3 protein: CASSPRTSSEKLFF. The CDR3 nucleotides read TGTGCCAGCAGCCCTCGGACAAGCAGTGAAAAACTGTTTTTT.

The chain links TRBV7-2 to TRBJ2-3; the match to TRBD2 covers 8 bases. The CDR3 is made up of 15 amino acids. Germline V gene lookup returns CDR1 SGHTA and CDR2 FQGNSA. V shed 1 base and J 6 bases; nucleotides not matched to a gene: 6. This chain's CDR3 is CASSLVAGGVDTQYF. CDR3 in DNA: TGTGCCAGCAGCTTAGTGGCGGGGGGAGTGGATACGCAGTATTTT.

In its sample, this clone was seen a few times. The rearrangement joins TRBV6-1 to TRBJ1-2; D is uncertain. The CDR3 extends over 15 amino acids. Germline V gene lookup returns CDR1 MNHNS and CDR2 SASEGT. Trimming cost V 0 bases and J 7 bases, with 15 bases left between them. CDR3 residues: CASSEALVGTVGYTF. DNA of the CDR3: TGTGCCAGCAGTGAAGCTCTGGTTGGAACAGTTGGCTACACCTTC.

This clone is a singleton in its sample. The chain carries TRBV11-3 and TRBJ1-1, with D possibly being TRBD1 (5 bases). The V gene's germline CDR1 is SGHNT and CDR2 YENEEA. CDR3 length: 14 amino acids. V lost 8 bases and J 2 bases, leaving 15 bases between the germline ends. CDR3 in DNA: TGTGCCAGCTTGAGCGGGACGGAAAACACTGAAGCTTTCTTT. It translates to CASLSGTENTEAFF. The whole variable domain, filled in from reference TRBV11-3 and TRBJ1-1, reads EAGVVQSPRYKIIEKKQPVAFWCNPISGHNTLYWYLQNLGQGPELLIRYENEEAVDDSQLPKDRFSAERLKGVDSTLKIQPAELGDSAVYLCASLSGTENTEAFFGQGTRLTVV.

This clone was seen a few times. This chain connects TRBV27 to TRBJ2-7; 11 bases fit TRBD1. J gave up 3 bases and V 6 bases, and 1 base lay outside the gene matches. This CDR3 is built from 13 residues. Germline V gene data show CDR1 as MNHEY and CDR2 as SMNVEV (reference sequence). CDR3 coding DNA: TGTGCCAGCAGGGGACAGGGGGTCTACGAGCAGTACTTC. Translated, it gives CASRGQGVYEQYF.

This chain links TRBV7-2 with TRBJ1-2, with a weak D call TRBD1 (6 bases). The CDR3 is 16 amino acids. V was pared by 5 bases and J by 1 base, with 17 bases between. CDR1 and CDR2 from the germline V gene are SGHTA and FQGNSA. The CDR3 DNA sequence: TGTGCCAGCAGCCCGTCCGGGACATCCGTTAACTATGGCTACACCTTC. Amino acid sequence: CASSPSGTSVNYGYTF.

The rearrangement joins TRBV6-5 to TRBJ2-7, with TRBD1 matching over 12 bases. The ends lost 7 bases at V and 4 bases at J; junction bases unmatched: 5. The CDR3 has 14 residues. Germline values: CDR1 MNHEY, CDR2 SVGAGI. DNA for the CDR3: TGTGCCAGCACCAGGGGACAGGGGGCGTACGAGCAGTACTTC. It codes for CASTRGQGAYEQYF.

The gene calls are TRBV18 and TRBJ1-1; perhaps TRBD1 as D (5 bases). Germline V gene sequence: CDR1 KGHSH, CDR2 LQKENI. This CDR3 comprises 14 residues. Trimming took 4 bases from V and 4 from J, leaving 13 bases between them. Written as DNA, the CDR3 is TGTGCCAGCTCACTAGGGCCCGGGGGCACTGAAGCTTTCTTT. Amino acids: CASSLGPGGTEAFF.

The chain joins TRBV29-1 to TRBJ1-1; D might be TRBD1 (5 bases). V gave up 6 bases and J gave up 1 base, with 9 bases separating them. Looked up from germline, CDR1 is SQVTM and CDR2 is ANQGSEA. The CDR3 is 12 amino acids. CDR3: CSVRQGNTEAFF. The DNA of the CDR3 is TGCAGCGTCCGTCAGGGGAACACTGAAGCTTTCTTT.